This T cell receptor (beta chain) appears in the sequencing data of a study of cytomegalovirus exposure and HLA in healthy donors. With respect to this clone: Antigen specificity is unknown.

Study results and limitations: Within a later analysis, the majority of CMV-associated TCR beta chains appeared HLA-restricted. Later analysis found that TCR beta chains associated with HLA were more clonally expanded than other, equally common chains.

Vbeta (60) and Jbeta (13) primers were used in the PCR. Assay: immunoSEQ multiplex PCR; the TCRdb copy retains only in-frame clones and omits some. This sample has 65,000 to 70,000 clones, with 85% to 90% found just once. The sequencing sample was made of PBMCs. This clonotype originated in a woman younger than 45 in good health and CMV-seropositive.

CDR3 coding DNA: TGTGCCTCCACCGCCCTAGCGGGAGCCGAGCAGTACTTC. It yields the protein CASTALAGAEQYF. The chain is built from TRBV30 and TRBJ2-7; 10 positions agree with TRBD2. Per germline, CDR1 GTSNPN and CDR2 SVGIG (reference sequence). J lost 6 bases, V lost 7 bases, and 9 bases had no gene match. The CDR3 extends over 13 amino acids.